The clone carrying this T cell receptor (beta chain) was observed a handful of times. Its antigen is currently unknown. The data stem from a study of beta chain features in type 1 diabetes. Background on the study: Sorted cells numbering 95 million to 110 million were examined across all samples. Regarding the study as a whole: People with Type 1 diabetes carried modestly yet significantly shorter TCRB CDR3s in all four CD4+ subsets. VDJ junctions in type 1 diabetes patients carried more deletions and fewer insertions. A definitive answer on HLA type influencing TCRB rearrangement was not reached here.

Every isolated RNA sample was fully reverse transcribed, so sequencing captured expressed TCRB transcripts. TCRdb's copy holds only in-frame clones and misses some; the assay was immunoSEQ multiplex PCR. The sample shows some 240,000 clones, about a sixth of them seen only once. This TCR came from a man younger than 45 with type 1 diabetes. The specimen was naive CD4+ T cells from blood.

CDR3 bases: TGTGCCAGCAGCTCAGTCCACCTGGAAGGAGATACGCAGTATTTT. Residues: CASSSVHLEGDTQYF. This chain uses TRBV11-1 with TRBJ2-3, with D uncertain. Trimming shortened V by 4 bases and J by 5 bases, and 16 bases separated the two germline ends. This CDR3 has 15 amino acids. From germline, CDR1 is SGHAT and CDR2 FQDESV (reference sequence). Together with reference TRBV11-1 and TRBJ2-3, the CDR3 gives the full variable domain: EAEVAQSPRYKITEKSQAVAFWCDPISGHATLYWYRQILGQGPELLVQFQDESVVDDSQLPKDRFSAERLKGVDSTLKIQPAELGDSAMYLCASSSVHLEGDTQYFGPGTRLTVL.